This TCR beta chain was profiled in a study of T cells in pancreatic ductal adenocarcinoma. Study-wide results and caveats: Blood had more productive templates and about 8-fold more unique clonotypes than tumor.

The selected patients with pancreatic ductal adenocarcinoma had surgery but no neoadjuvant therapy. The CDR3 is 14 amino acids. The germline gives CDR1 SGHRS, CDR2 YFSETQ. With 4 bases removed from V and 5 bases from J, the gap between germline ends came to 10 bases. Assay used: immunoSEQ multiplex PCR; TCRdb lists only in-frame clones, some missing. The data contain roughly 16,000 clones, under 95% of them seen just once; the ten biggest clones take up about 15%. Note on this clone: Its target is unknown.

The V gene is TRBV5-1, the J gene TRBJ1-6, with D uncertain. This clonotype was obtained from a human donor with pancreatic ductal adenocarcinoma. Source material: PBMCs. The DNA of the CDR3 is TGCGCCAGCAGCGAGGGAAGGAATAATTCACCCCTCCACTTT. Residues: CASSEGRNNSPLHF.